Included here is one TCR beta chain sequence, with context. The antigen is undetermined. This CDR3 region has 13 residues. In germline, CDR1 is MNHEY, CDR2 SMNVEV (reference sequence). The V end lost 6 bases, the J end lost 3 bases, and 11 bases lay between the germline ends. A multiplex PCR was run with 60 Vbeta primers and 13 Jbeta primers. Original methodology: A follow-up analysis tallied tens of millions of unique TCR beta chains, roughly 10 million shared. Data came from immunoSEQ multiplex PCR; TCRdb stores just in-frame clones and leaves some out. The V and J calls and clone size are taken from that table; D and trimming were inferred from the DNA. The repertoire holds around 200,000 clones, 81% seen once, with 3% to 4% in the top ten. The data belong to a study of cytomegalovirus exposure and HLA in healthy donors. Study at large: T cells numbering around 180 million yielded roughly 120 million unique TCR beta sequences in an earlier analysis. Overall study results and limits: TCR beta sequences reportedly predicted the HLA-A and HLA-B alleles of most subjects accurately.

The specimen sequenced was PBMCs. The clonotype was recovered from a man aged 50 or older in good health and CMV-seronegative. This rearrangement joins TRBV27 to TRBJ2-5; no definite D call. CDR3 bases: TGTGCCAGCAGACAGATCGATGAAGAGACCCAGTACTTC. Protein: CASRQIDEETQYF.